This T cell receptor (beta chain) was retrieved from a study of blood T cell repertoires in COVID-19. Study-wide context: The study drew acute and convalescent COVID-19 samples from the United States, Italy and Spain. The analysed material was cDNA or gDNA that came from T cells, B-cell-depleted T cells, or PBMCs.

The junction had 17 bases not matched to a gene; V was cut back by 10 bases and J by 2 bases. The CDR3 contains 16 residues. Looked up from germline, CDR1 is MNHNY and CDR2 is SVGAGI (reference sequence). Per the original data handling: Quantification of nucleated cells was approximated via reference gene primer amplification. Clones were sequenced by immunoSEQ multiplex PCR, and TCRdb holds only the in-frame ones, with some missing. V, J and clone size derive from that table, while D and trimming were established from the DNA sequence. The data show over 95,000 clones, with roughly 76% seen just once and more than 9% held by the top ten.

This clonotype originated in a human donor in a cohort sampled during active COVID-19. The J gene is TRBJ2-7, the V gene TRBV6-6; 7 nucleotides agree with TRBD2. Specimen: peripheral blood. CDR3 sequence: CAISGGSGGPTYEQYF. CDR3 bases: TGTGCCATTTCGGGAGGTTCGGGAGGCCCCACCTACGAGCAGTACTTC.